The TCR beta chain described here comes from a study of cytomegalovirus exposure and HLA in healthy donors. Study in general: HLA-typed donors contributed about 85 million unique TCRs, which were held in an early data release.

Study-level findings and limits: Listed as cytomegalovirus-associated were 150 to 200 TCR beta chains. Using the classifier, cytomegalovirus status was reportedly diagnosed with high specificity and sensitivity. As a later analysis showed, a missense DCLRE1C variant was linked to trimming of TCR beta V- and J-genes.

Vbeta (60) and Jbeta (13) primers were used in the PCR. Some clones are missing from TCRdb's copy, which holds only in-frame ones; the method was immunoSEQ multiplex PCR. The sample carries about 92,000 clones, around 80% recorded once. On this clone: Antigen: not known.

This TCR was recovered from a man aged 18 to 30 in good health and CMV-seronegative. Sequenced: PBMCs.

CDR3: CASSEAPAYEQYF. CDR3 DNA sequence: TGTGCCAGCAGCGAGGCACCCGCCTACGAGCAGTACTTC. The chain has TRBV13 and TRBJ2-7; D gene uncertain. Germline-derived CDR1 and CDR2 are PRHDT and FYEKMQ (reference sequence). The V gene lost 5 bases and the J gene lost 2 bases, with 10 bases spanning the gap. This CDR3 has 13 amino acids.